Here is one TCR beta chain with its context. This clonotype was seen once. The antigen this receptor binds is unknown. Base qualities are missing; no much larger clone stands one base away. These data belong to a study of post-analysis software for immune sequencing data (dated by TCRdb to the mid-2010s). For context, the study as a whole: Disease courses on record covered relapsing-remitting, secondary progressive and progressive-relapsing multiple sclerosis, though some patients had no subtype annotation. The patient repertoires were set against 11 previously published healthy control repertoires from donors whose ages ranged from roughly 6 to 27 years. A subset of samples was prepared in parallel using single-end sample barcoding, then pooled and co-amplified after Illumina adapter ligation.

General conclusions and limits of the study: Direct clustering with F measure showed strong co-clustering of samples prepared in the same batch, prompting a batch-effect correction. The control group was slightly older than the multiple sclerosis patient group. Compared with controls, multiple sclerosis patients had significantly lower normalized Chao1 diversity, a finding suggesting substantial peripheral T-cell clonal expansion. Patients showed significantly higher frequencies than controls for several TRBV segments, among them TRBV5-6, TRBV5-1 and TRBV20-1.

The library was built by means of PCR. The data were produced on an Illumina HiSeq 2500. To reduce PCR and sequencing biases, unique molecular identifiers were incorporated into the TCR beta cDNA libraries. Every 1 to 10 million input T cells yielded roughly 500,000 cDNA molecules, meaning each molecule approximated one T cell. Patient libraries were prepared and sequenced with the same protocol used for the earlier healthy control dataset. Within a given batch, samples were prepared together, multiplexed and sequenced on the same HiSeq lane. The original methods were these. Raw barcoded reads were processed with MIGEC, discarding single-read molecular identifier groups before consensus assembly and CDR3 extraction. VDJtools was used for post-analysis of the clonotype tables, and diversity was normalized by down-sampling every dataset to the size of the smallest sample. To correct batch-related cross-sample contamination, repertoire overlap clustering matched CDR3 amino acid sequences but not nucleotide sequences. TCRdb reprocessing: public reads trimmed at Q25 with fastp, clones called with MiXCR, in-frame beta chains kept. Merged by CDR3 protein, the rows form single entries marked with the most common genes and DNA. The V and J calls follow TCRdb's processing rather than the paper's. The sample data list more than 450,000 distinct CDR3 sequences, and about 40% of these were observed just once. More than 1.5% of the sample rests with the top ten.

V is clipped by 6 bases and J by 7 bases, and the sequence between their germline boundaries is 13 bases long. CDR1 and CDR2, looked up from the germline V gene, are MGHDK and SYGVNS. There are 12 amino acids in the CDR3, from cysteine to phenylalanine inclusive. The DNA shown is the 36-base CDR3, in frame from base 1. To demonstrate the VDJtools post-analysis software, TCR beta repertoires were profiled from the peripheral blood of more than 10 young patients with multiple sclerosis. The multiple sclerosis patients were children and adolescents ranging in age from about 6 to 17 years. The TCR comes from a girl under 18 with multiple sclerosis. This sequence uses TRBV25-1 and TRBJ2-7, with the D call perhaps TRBD1 or TRBD2, each one matching 6 bases. Sequenced: blood. The DNA sequence is given as TGTGCCAGCAGCTACGGGGGCCGGGAGCAGTACTTC. Its translation is CASSYGGREQYF.